The clone carrying this TCR beta chain was picked up many times. Its target is unknown. TCRdb re-clonotyped the PCR reads via MiXCR. The sample lists some 20,000 clones; about 12% were seen once. This CDR3 has 12 residues. The ends were cut back, 4 bases at V and 6 bases at J, with 10 bases in the middle. The germline V gene has CDR1 SGHVS and CDR2 FQNEAQ. No treatment had been given to any patient before thyroid surgery. This sample was taken from a study of metastatic and nonmetastatic thyroid tumors. Study information: Repertoires from malignant and benign thyroid patients were compared across blood and tumor or nodule tissue. Study results and limitations: A significant increase in TCR beta diversity was reportedly seen in malignant thyroid tumors relative to benign nodules, in blood and tumor.

Sequenced sample: blood. This clonotype was obtained from a male donor with papillary thyroid cancer or a benign thyroid nodule (not recorded which). Some clones in this sample may be carry-over from other donors' samples. The chain employs TRBV7-8 and TRBJ2-7; D gene uncertain. This CDR3 reads CASSSTVTEQYF. The CDR3 DNA is TGTGCCAGCAGCTCAACCGTTACCGAGCAGTACTTC.